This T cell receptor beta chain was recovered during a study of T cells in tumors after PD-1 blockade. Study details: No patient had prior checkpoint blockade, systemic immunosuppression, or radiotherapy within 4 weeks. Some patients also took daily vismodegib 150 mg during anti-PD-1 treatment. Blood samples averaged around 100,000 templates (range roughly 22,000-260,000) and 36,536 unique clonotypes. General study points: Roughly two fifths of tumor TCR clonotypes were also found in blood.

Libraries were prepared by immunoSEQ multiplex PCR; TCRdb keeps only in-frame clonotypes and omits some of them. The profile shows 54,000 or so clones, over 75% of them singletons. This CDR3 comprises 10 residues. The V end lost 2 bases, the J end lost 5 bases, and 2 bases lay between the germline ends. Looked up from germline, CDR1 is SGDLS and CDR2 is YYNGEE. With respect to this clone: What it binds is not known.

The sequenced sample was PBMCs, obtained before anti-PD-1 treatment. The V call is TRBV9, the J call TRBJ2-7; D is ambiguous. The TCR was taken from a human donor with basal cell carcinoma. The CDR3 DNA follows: TGTGCCAGCAGCGTGAACGAGCAGTACTTC. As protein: CASSVNEQYF.